Reported below is one T cell receptor (beta chain). Per the original data handling: Amplified reference gene primers provided the basis for estimating nucleated cell counts. Produced via immunoSEQ multiplex PCR; TCRdb's table is partial and in-frame only. The V and J calls and clone size come from that table; D and trimming were worked out from the DNA. Seen here are over 150,000 clones, about 91% observed once, and the top ten hold under 5%. This specimen comes from a study of blood T cell repertoires in COVID-19. As for the study in general: Acute and convalescent COVID-19 specimens originated in the United States, Italy and Spain. In each case, the material was cDNA or gDNA derived from T cells, B-cell-depleted T cells, or PBMCs.

The germline gives CDR1 MDHEN, CDR2 SYDVKM. V trimming: 5 bases; J trimming: 5 bases; junction bases outside the gene matches: 7. The CDR3 sequence is 16 residues long. The chain joins TRBV28 to TRBJ2-3; TRBD2 agrees at 13 bases. Sequences were obtained from peripheral blood. The TCR originated in a woman aged 60-75 years who had recovered from COVID-19. In DNA form, the CDR3 reads TGTGCCAGCAGTCCCCTAGGGACTAGCGGGGAAGATACGCAGTATTTT. This codes for CASSPLGTSGEDTQYF.